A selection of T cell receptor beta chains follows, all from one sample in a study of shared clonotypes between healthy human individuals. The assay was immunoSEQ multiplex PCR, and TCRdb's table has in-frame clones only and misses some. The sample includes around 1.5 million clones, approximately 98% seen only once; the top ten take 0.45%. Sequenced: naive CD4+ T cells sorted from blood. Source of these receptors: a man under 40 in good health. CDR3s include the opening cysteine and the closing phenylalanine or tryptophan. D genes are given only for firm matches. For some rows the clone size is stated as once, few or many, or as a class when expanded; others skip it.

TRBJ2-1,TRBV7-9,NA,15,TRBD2,CASSLGSGRPGEQFF,TGTGCCAGCAGCTTAGGTAGCGGGAGGCCGGGGGAGCAGTTCTTC
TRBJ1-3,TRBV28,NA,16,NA,CASSLVDQLAGNTIYF,TGTGCCAGCAGTTTAGTCGATCAACTCGCTGGAAACACCATATATTTT
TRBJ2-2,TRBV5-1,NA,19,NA,CASQGQGPQPRINTGELFF,TGCGCCAGCCAGGGTCAGGGACCCCAACCGAGGATAAACACCGGGGAGCTGTTTTTT
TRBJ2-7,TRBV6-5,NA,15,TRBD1,CASSYSTGGGYEQYF,TGTGCCAGCAGTTACTCGACAGGGGGCGGGTACGAGCAGTACTTC
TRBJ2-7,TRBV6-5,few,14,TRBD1,CASSASTGGYEQYF,TGTGCCAGCAGTGCCTCGACAGGGGGCTACGAGCAGTACTTC
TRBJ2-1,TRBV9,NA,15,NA,CASSPSGGSYNEQFF,TGTGCCAGCAGCCCTTCTGGCGGCTCCTACAATGAGCAGTTCTTC
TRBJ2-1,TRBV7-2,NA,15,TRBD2,CASSLGAGSEYEQFF,TGTGCCAGCAGCTTAGGAGCGGGATCCGAGTACGAGCAGTTCTTC
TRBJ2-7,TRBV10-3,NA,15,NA,CAISEEGQGRYEQYF,TGTGCCATCAGTGAAGAAGGGCAGGGGAGATACGAGCAGTACTTC
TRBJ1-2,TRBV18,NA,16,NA,CASSPLNRLGDYGYTF,TGTGCCAGCTCACCACTGAACAGACTCGGGGACTATGGCTACACCTTC
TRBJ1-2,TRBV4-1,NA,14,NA,CASRDVRANYGYTF,TGCGCCAGCAGAGACGTCAGAGCTAACTATGGCTACACCTTC
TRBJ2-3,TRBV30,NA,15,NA,CAWSRTGKTTDTQYF,TGTGCCTGGAGCCGAACAGGGAAAACCACAGATACGCAGTATTTT
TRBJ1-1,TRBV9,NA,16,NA,CASSKRTAEVNTEAFF,TGTGCCAGCAGCAAACGGACAGCTGAGGTGAACACTGAAGCTTTCTTT
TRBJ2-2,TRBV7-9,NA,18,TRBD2,CASSSGLAGGPSAGELFF,TGTGCCAGCAGCTCGGGACTAGCGGGAGGGCCCTCCGCCGGGGAGCTGTTTTTT
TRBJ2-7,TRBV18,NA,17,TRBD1,CASSQGTGVVRYYEQYF,TGTGCCAGCTCACAAGGGACAGGGGTCGTCCGGTACTACGAGCAGTACTTC
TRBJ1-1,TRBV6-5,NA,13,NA,CASSYLRDTEAFF,TGTGCCAGCAGTTACCTTAGGGACACTGAAGCTTTCTTT
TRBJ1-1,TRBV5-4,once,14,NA,CASSFGGLNTEAFF,TGTGCCAGCAGCTTTGGGGGATTGAACACTGAAGCTTTCTTT
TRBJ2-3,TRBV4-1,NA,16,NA,CASSQDSTPLTDTQYF,TGCGCCAGCAGCCAAGATAGTACCCCACTCACAGATACGCAGTATTTT
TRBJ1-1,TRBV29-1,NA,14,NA,CSVEGRILATEAFF,TGCAGCGTTGAAGGGCGTATATTGGCCACTGAAGCTTTCTTT
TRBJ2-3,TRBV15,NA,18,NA,CATSRDASQGEGTDTQYF,TGTGCCACCAGCAGAGATGCGTCACAGGGAGAGGGCACAGATACGCAGTATTTT
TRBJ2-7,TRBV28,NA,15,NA,CASSLPLGNSYEQYF,TGTGCCAGCAGTTTGCCGTTAGGGAATTCCTACGAGCAGTACTTC
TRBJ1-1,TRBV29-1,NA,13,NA,CSVEVQKETEAFF,TGCAGCGTTGAAGTACAGAAGGAGACTGAAGCTTTCTTT
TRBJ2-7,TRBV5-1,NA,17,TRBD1,CASSFDIGGRSSYEQYF,TGCGCCAGCAGCTTCGACATAGGGGGCAGGAGCTCCTACGAGCAGTACTTC
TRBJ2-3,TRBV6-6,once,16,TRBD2,CASIRSGRVSTDTQYF,TGTGCCAGCATCCGTAGCGGGAGGGTCTCCACAGATACGCAGTATTTT
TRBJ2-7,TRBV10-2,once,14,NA,CASRPAGASYEQYF,TGCGCCAGCAGGCCCGCGGGGGCCTCCTACGAGCAGTACTTC
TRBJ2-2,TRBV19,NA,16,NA,CASSIGGTVGTGELFF,TGTGCCAGTAGTATCGGGGGGACAGTGGGCACCGGGGAGCTGTTTTTT
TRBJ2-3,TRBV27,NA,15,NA,CASSLRGRGTDTQYF,TGTGCCAGCAGTTTACGGGGAAGAGGGACAGATACGCAGTATTTT
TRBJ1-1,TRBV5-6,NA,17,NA,CASSRDKARYVNTEAFF,TGTGCCAGCTCTCGGGACAAAGCTCGATACGTGAACACTGAAGCTTTCTTT
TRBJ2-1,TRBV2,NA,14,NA,CASSEQTVGNEQFF,TGTGCCAGCAGTGAACAGACGGTCGGCAATGAGCAGTTCTTC
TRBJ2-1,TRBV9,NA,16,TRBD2,CASSVGGLASYNEQFF,TGTGCCAGCAGCGTAGGGGGACTAGCCTCCTACAATGAGCAGTTCTTC
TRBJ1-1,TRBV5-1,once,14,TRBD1,CASSLRDSNTEAFF,TGCGCCAGCAGCTTGAGGGACAGCAACACTGAAGCTTTCTTT
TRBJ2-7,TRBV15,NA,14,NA,CATSLNQGLGEQYF,TGTGCCACCAGTCTTAACCAGGGTTTGGGAGAGCAGTACTTC
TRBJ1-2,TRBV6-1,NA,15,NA,CASSEPGVALGGYTF,TGTGCCAGCAGTGAACCTGGGGTGGCTCTGGGAGGCTACACCTTC
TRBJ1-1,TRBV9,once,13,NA,CASSSRGQIGAFF,TGTGCCAGCAGCAGTCGAGGACAGATTGGAGCTTTCTTT
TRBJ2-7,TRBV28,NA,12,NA,CASSLTGHEQYF,TGTGCCAGCAGCCTAACAGGCCACGAGCAGTACTTC
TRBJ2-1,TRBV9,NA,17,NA,CASSVRSTSSAYNEQFF,TGTGCCAGCAGCGTAAGGTCTACGAGCTCGGCCTACAATGAGCAGTTCTTC
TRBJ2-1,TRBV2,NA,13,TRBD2,CASRTSGWGEQFF,TGTGCCAGCAGGACTAGCGGGTGGGGTGAGCAGTTCTTC
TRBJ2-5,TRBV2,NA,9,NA,CASRETQYF,TGTGCCAGCAGGGAGACCCAGTACTTC
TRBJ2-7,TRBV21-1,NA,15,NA,CASSAWGPFWGEQYF,TGTGCCAGCAGCGCCTGGGGCCCCTTTTGGGGCGAGCAGTACTTC
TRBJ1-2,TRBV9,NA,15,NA,CASSVGGVTNYGYTF,TGTGCCAGCAGCGTAGGTGGGGTCACTAACTATGGCTACACCTTC
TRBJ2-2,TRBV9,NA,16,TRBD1,CASSVRTGANTGELFF,TGTGCCAGCAGCGTACGGACAGGGGCAAACACCGGGGAGCTGTTTTTT
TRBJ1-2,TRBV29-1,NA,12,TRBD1,CSATGTGDGYTF,TGCAGCGCGACCGGGACAGGGGACGGCTACACCTTC
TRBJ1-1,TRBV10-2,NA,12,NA,CASSRDRTEAFF,TGCGCCAGCAGCAGGGACCGCACTGAAGCTTTCTTT
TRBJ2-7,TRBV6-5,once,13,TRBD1,CASSVDRILGQYF,TGTGCCAGCAGTGTGGACAGGATTTTGGGGCAGTACTTC
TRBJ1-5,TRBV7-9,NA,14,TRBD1,CASSLDRVNQPQHF,TGTGCCAGCAGCTTGGACAGGGTCAATCAGCCCCAGCATTTT
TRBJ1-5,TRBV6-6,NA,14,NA,CASREQGGNQPQHF,TGTGCCAGCAGGGAACAGGGTGGCAATCAGCCCCAGCATTTT
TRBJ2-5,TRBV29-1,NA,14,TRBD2,CSVGPWDYWETQYF,TGCAGCGTGGGTCCTTGGGACTACTGGGAGACCCAGTACTTC
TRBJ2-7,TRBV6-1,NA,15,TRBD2,CASSEAGLANGEQYF,TGTGCCAGCAGTGAAGCGGGACTAGCGAATGGCGAGCAGTACTTC
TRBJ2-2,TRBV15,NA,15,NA,CATSRVHRAAGELFF,TGTGCCACCAGCAGAGTGCACAGGGCCGCCGGGGAGCTGTTTTTT
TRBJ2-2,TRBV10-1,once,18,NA,CASSEVWTRDRRTGELFF,TGCGCCAGCAGTGAAGTTTGGACGCGGGACAGAAGAACCGGGGAGCTGTTTTTT
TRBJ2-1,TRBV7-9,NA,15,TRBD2,CASSRGSSGRDEQFF,TGTGCCAGCAGCCGGGGGTCTAGCGGGAGAGATGAGCAGTTCTTC